This T cell receptor beta chain was recovered during a study of blood T cell repertoires in COVID-19. Study-level information: From the United States, Italy and Spain came samples of acute and convalescent COVID-19.

The ends lost 8 bases at V and 1 base at J; junction bases unmatched: 8. Per germline, CDR1 LGHNT and CDR2 FRNRAP. This CDR3 comprises 15 residues. In the original workflow: It was from reference gene primer amplification that nucleated cell counts were estimated. Clones were sequenced by immunoSEQ multiplex PCR, and TCRdb holds only the in-frame ones, with some missing. V and J calls and clone size are given by that table; D and trimming were obtained from the DNA. The sample lists a few hundred thousand clones; 80% to 90% were seen once. The rearrangement links TRBV12-5 to TRBJ2-1, with 7 bases aligning to TRBD1. Sequencing used peripheral blood. The clonotype originates from a young man with acute or convalescent COVID-19. The CDR3 sequence is CASTKTGSSYNEQFF. The CDR3 DNA is TGTGCTAGTACTAAGACAGGGAGTTCCTACAATGAGCAGTTCTTC.